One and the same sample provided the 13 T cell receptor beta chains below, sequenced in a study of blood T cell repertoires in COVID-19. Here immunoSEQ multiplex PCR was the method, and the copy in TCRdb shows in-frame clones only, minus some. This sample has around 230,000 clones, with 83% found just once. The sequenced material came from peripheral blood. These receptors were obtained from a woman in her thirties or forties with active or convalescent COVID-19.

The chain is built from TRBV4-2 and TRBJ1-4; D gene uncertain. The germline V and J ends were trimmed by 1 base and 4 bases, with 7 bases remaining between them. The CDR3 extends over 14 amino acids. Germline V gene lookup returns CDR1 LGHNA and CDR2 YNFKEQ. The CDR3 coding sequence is TGTGCCAGCAGCCAAGGCGGTTTTAATGAAAAACTGTTTTTT. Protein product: CASSQGGFNEKLFF.

The CDR3 reads CASSLEGGGDTEAFF. The DNA of the CDR3 is TGTGCCAGCAGCTTAGAAGGGGGCGGAGACACTGAAGCTTTCTTT. The rearrangement uses TRBV7-9 and TRBJ1-1; 7 bases fit TRBD1. V dropped 1 base and J dropped 3; count of bases not matched to a gene: 5. CDR3 length equals 15 residues. Germline CDR1 SEHNR, CDR2 FQNEAQ (reference sequence).

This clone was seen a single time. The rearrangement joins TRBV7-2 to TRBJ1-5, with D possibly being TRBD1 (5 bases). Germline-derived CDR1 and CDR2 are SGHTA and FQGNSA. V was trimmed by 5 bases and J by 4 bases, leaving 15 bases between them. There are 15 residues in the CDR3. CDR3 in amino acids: CASSPPRQLNQPQHF. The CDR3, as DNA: TGTGCCAGCAGCCCCCCCCGACAGTTGAATCAGCCCCAGCATTTT.

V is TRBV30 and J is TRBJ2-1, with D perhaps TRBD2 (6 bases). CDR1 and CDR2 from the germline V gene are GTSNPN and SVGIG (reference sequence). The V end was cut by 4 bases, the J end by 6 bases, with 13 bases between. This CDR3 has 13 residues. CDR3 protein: CAWIGGTFNEQFF. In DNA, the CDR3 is TGTGCCTGGATTGGCGGGACCTTCAATGAGCAGTTCTTC.

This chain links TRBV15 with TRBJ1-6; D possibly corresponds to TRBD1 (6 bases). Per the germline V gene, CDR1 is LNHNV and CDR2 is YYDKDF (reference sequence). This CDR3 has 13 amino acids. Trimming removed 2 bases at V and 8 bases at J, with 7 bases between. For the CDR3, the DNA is TGTGCCACCAGCAGATACAGGGATTCACCCCTCCACTTT. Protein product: CATSRYRDSPLHF.

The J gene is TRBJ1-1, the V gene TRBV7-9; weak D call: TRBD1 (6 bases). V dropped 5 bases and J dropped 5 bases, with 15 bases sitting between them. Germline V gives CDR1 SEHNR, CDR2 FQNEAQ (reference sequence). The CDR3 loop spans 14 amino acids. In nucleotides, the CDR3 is TGTGCCAGCAGCGGGAAGGGGGTGGGGACTGAAGCTTTCTTT. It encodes CASSGKGVGTEAFF.

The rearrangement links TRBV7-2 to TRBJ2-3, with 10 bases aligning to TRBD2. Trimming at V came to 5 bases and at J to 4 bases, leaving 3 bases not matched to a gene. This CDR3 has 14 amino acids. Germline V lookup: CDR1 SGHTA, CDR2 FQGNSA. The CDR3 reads CASSKGLAADTQYF. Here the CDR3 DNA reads TGTGCCAGCAGCAAAGGACTAGCGGCAGATACGCAGTATTTT.

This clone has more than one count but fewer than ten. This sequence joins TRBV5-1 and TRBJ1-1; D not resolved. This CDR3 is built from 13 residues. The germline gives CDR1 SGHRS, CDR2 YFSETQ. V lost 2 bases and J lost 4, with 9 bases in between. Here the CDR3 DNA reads TGCGCCAGCAGCTTCCGGTCTACCACTGAAGCTTTCTTT. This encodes CASSFRSTTEAFF.

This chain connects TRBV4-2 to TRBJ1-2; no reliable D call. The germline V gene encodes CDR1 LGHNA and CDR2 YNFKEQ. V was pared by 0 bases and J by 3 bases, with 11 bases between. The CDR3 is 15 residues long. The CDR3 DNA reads TGTGCCAGCAGCCAAGAATTAGCGGCTGACTATGGCTACACCTTC. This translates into CASSQELAADYGYTF.

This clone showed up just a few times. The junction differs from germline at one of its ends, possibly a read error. The DNA of the CDR3 is TGTGCCAGCAGACAGACAAGCTCTGGAAGCACCATATATTTT. It translates to CASRQTSSGSTIYF. J is TRBJ1-3 and V is TRBV28; D not resolved. CDR1 is MDHEN and CDR2 is SYDVKM in the germline V gene. The CDR3 runs to 14 residues.

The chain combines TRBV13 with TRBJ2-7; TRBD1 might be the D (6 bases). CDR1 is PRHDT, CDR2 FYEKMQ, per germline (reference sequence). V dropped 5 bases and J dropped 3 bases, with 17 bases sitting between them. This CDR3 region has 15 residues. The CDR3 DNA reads TGTGCCAGCAGCCATTCGGACAGCGGATTCTACGAGCAGTACTTC. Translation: CASSHSDSGFYEQYF.

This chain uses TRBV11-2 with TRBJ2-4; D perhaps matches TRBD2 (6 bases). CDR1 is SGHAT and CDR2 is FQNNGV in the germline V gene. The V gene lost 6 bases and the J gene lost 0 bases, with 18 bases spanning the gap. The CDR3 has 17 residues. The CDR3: CASRPGTGSLAKNIQYF. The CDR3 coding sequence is TGTGCCAGCAGGCCGGGGACTGGAAGCCTAGCCAAAAACATTCAGTACTTC.

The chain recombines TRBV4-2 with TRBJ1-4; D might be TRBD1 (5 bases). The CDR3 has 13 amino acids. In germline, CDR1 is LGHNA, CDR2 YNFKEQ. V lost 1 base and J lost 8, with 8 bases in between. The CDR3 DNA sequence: TGTGCCAGCAGCCAAGTGGGGCAGGAAAAACTGTTTTTT. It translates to CASSQVGQEKLFF.